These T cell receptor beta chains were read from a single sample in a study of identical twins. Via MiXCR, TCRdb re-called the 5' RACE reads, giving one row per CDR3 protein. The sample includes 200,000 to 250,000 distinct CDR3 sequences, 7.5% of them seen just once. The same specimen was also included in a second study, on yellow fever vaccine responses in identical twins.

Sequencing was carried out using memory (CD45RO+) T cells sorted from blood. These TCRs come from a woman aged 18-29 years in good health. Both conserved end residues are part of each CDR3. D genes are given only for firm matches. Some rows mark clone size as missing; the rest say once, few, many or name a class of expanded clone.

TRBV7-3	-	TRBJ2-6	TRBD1	CASSRTGGSGANVLTF	TGTGCCAGCAGCAGAACAGGGGGCTCTGGGGCCAACGTCCTGACTTTC
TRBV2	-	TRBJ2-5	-	CASSVQGRQRETQYF	TGTGCCAGCAGTGTCCAGGGTCGTCAACGAGAGACCCAGTACTTC
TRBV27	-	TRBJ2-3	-	CASSLNRPPDTQYF	TGTGCCAGCAGTTTAAACAGACCCCCAGATACGCAGTATTTT
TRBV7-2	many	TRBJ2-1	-	CASSLEGPFYEQFF	TGTGCCAGCAGCTTAGAGGGACCTTTCTATGAGCAGTTCTTC
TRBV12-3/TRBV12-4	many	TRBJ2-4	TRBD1	CASSPMTGLAKNIQYF	TGTGCCAGCAGTCCCATGACAGGGTTAGCCAAAAACATTCAGTACTTC
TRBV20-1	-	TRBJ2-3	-	CSGVFAGTGATNTQYF	TGCAGTGGAGTCTTCGCGGGGACTGGGGCTACGAATACGCAGTATTTT
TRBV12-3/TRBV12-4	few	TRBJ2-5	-	CASSSGPAQETQYF	TGTGCCAGCAGTTCCGGACCAGCCCAAGAGACCCAGTACTTC
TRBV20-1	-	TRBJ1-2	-	CSAKTDLSLYGYTF	TGCAGTGCTAAGACAGACCTGAGTCTCTATGGCTACACCTTC
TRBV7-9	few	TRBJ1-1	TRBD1	CASSLGDRGKAFF	TGTGCCAGCAGCTTAGGAGACAGGGGGAAAGCTTTCTTT
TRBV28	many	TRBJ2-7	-	CASSLAPGYEQYF	TGTGCCAGCAGTTTAGCCCCAGGGTACGAGCAGTACTTC
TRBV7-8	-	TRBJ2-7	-	CASSPLLGARAYEQYF	TGTGCCAGCAGCCCTCTTTTGGGGGCAAGGGCGTACGAGCAGTACTTC